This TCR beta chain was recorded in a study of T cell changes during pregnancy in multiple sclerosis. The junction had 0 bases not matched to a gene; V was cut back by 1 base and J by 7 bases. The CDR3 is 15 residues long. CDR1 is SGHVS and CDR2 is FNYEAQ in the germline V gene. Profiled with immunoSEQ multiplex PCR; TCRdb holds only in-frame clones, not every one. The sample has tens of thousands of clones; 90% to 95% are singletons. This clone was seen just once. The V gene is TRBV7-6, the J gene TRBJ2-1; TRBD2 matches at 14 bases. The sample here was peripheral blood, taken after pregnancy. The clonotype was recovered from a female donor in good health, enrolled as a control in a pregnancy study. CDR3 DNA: TGTGCCAGCAGCTTAGGGACTAGCGGGGGGAATGAGCAGTTCTTC. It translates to CASSLGTSGGNEQFF.